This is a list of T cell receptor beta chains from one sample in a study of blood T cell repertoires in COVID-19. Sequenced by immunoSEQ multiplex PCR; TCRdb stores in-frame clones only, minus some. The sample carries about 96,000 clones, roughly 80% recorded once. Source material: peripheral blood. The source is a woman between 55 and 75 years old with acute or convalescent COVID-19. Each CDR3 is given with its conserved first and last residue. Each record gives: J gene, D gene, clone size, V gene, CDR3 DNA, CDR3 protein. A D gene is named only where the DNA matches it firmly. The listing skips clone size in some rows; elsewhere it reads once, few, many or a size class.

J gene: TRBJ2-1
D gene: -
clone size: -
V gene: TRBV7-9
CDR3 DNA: TGTGCCAGCAGCCCCCCGTCCCCCTACAATGAGCAGTTCTTC
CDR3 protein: CASSPPSPYNEQFF

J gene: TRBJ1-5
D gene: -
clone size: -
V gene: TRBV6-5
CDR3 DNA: TGTGCCAGCAGACAGGGAAGTCAGCCCCAGCATTTT
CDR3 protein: CASRQGSQPQHF

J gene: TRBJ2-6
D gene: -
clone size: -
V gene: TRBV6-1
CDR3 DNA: TGTGCCAGCAGTGGAGCGGCAGGATTGAGCTCTGGGGCCAACGTCCTGACTTTC
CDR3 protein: CASSGAAGLSSGANVLTF

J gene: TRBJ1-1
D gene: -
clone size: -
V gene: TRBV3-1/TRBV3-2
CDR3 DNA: TGTGCCAGCAGCCAATTGGCAGGGGAAGCTTTCTTT
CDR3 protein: CASSQLAGEAFF

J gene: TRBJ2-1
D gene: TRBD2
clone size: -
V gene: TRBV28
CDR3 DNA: TGTGCCAGCAGGACTAGCATCGATGAGCAGTTCTTC
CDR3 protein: CASRTSIDEQFF

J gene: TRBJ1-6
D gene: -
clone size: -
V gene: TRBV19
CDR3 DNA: TGTGCCAGTAGTATCGCGGGGGAGTATTCACCCCTCCACTTT
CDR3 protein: CASSIAGEYSPLHF

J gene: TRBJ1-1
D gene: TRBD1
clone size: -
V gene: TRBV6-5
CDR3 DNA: TGTGCCAGCAGTTACCCCGGACAGGGTAGTCTGGCTTTCTTT
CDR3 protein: CASSYPGQGSLAFF

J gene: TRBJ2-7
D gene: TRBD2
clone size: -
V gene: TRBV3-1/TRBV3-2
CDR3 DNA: TGTGCCAGCAGCCCGGGACTAGCGGGGGCCGGAACCTACGAGCAGTACTTC
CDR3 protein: CASSPGLAGAGTYEQYF

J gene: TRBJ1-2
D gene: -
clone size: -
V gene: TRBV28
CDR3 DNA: TGTGCCAGCAGTTCGGGAAACAATTACTATGGCTACACCTTC
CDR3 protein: CASSSGNNYYGYTF

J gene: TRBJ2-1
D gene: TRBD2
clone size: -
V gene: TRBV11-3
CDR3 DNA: TGTGCCAGCAGCTATCGGACTAGCGGGGCGAGCTCCTACAATGAGCAGTTCTTC
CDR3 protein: CASSYRTSGASSYNEQFF

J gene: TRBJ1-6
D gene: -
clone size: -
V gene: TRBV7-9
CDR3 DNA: TGTGCCAGCAGCTTAGTAGAGGGTTCACCCCTCCACTTT
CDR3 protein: CASSLVEGSPLHF

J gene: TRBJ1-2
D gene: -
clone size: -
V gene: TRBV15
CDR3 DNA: TGTGCCACCAGCAGAGATCTCAAGACTGGCTATGGCTACACCTTC
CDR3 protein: CATSRDLKTGYGYTF

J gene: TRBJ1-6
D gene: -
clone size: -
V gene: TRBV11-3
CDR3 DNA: TGTGCCAGCAGCTTAGGAGTTAATAATTCACCCCTCCACTTT
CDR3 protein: CASSLGVNNSPLHF

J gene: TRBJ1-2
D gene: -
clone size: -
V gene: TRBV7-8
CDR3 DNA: TGTGCCAGCAGCTGGGCGGGGGCGGATGGCTACACCTTC
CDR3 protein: CASSWAGADGYTF

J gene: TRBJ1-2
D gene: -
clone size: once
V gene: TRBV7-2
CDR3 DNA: TGTGCCAGCAGCTTACAGGTTGGGAACTATGGCTACACCTTC
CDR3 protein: CASSLQVGNYGYTF

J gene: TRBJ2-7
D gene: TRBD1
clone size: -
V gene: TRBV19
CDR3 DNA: TGTGCCAGTAGTAACTACAGGGGGCGTACCGACTACGAGCAGTACTTC
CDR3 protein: CASSNYRGRTDYEQYF

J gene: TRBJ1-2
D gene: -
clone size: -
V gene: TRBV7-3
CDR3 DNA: TGTGCCAGCAGCTTAACCCAGGCTCTTTATGGCTACACCTTC
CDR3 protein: CASSLTQALYGYTF

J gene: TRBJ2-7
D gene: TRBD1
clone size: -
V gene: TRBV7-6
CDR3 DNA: TGTGCCAGCAGCTTAAGCGGACAGGGTTCCTACGAGCAGTACTTC
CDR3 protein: CASSLSGQGSYEQYF

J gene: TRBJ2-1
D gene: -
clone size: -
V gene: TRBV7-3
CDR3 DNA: TGTGCCAGCAGCTTATCGCGACAGCTAAACAATGAGCAGTTCTTC
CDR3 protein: CASSLSRQLNNEQFF

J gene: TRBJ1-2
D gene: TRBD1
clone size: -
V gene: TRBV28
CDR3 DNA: TGTGCCAGCAGTTCCGGACAGGGCAACAATTACTATGGCTACACCTTC
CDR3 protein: CASSSGQGNNYYGYTF

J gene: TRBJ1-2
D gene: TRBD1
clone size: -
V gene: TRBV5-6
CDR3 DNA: TGTGCCAGCAGCGTCGGGACAGGATACCATTCTGGCTACACCTTC
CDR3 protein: CASSVGTGYHSGYTF

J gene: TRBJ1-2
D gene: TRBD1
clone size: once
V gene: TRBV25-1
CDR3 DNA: TGTGCCAGCAGACGAGGAGGACAGGAGAACTATGGCTACACCTTC
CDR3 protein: CASRRGGQENYGYTF

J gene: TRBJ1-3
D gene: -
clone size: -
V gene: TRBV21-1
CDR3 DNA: TGTGCCAGCAGCAGACAGGCAGCGAATTCACCTGGAAACACCATATATTTT
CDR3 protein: CASSRQAANSPGNTIYF

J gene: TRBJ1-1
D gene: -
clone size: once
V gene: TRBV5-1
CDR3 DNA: TGCGCCAGTTCAACGGGATACATGAACACTGAAGCTTTCTTT
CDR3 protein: CASSTGYMNTEAFF

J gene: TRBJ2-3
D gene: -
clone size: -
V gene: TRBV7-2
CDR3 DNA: TGTGCCAGCACCTTAATGGGCGGGGTTAGCACAGATACGCAGTATTTT
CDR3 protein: CASTLMGGVSTDTQYF

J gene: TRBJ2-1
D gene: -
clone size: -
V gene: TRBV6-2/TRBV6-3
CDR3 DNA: TGTGCCAGCAGTTCCCTTGGACAAGCCCAGTTCTTC
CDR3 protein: CASSSLGQAQFF

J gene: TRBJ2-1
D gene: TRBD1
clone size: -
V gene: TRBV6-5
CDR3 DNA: TGTGCCAGCCATGCACGGACAGGGGTCCGTAATGAGCAGTTCTTC
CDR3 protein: CASHARTGVRNEQFF

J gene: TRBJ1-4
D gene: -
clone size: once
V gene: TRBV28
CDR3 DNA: TGTGCCAGCAGCCTAAATGAAAAACTGTTTTTT
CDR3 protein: CASSLNEKLFF